The entry that follows covers one T cell receptor beta chain sequence. As yet, its antigen is unknown. This sample is part of a study of tumor-infiltrating lymphocytes in localized non-small cell lung cancer. The wider study: The cohort mixed smokers and never-smokers, several histologies, and some post-neoadjuvant-chemotherapy samples. General observations from the study: No T-cell fraction difference was seen between IM1 and IM2 tumors.

Only in-frame clones appear in the TCRdb table, and some are missing; sequencing was by immunoSEQ multiplex PCR. Here the sample spans more than 5,500 clones, approximately 71% being singletons. Germline V gene sequence: CDR1 SGHDT, CDR2 YYEEEE. After removal of 0 bases from V and 6 bases from J, the junction contained 9 bases not matched to a gene. This CDR3 has 16 residues. The rearrangement uses TRBV5-6 and TRBJ1-2; 9 bases fit TRBD1. The TCR sequence derives from a human donor with non-small cell lung cancer. The specimen was lung tumor tissue. The CDR3 coding sequence is TGTGCCAGCAGCTTGGACAGAGCGGGACAGGGTAATGGCTACACCTTC. Encoded protein: CASSLDRAGQGNGYTF.